This TCR beta chain was profiled in a study of blood T cell repertoires in COVID-19. The protocol was immunoSEQ multiplex PCR, while the TCRdb copy is restricted to in-frame clones and leaves out a portion. Of some 150,000 clones listed, roughly four fifths are singletons. Germline V gene lookup returns CDR1 SGHVS and CDR2 FNYEAQ. V was clipped by 6 bases and J by 6 bases; unmatched bases: 2. CDR3 length: 13 amino acids. The V gene is TRBV7-6, the J gene TRBJ2-2, with 9 bases fitting TRBD1. The receptor comes from a woman older than 75 in a cohort sampled during active or convalescent COVID-19. The sample taken for sequencing was peripheral blood. The CDR3 DNA follows: TGTGCCAGCAGGACAGGGGGGGCCGGGGAGCTGTTTTTT. Its translation is CASRTGGAGELFF.